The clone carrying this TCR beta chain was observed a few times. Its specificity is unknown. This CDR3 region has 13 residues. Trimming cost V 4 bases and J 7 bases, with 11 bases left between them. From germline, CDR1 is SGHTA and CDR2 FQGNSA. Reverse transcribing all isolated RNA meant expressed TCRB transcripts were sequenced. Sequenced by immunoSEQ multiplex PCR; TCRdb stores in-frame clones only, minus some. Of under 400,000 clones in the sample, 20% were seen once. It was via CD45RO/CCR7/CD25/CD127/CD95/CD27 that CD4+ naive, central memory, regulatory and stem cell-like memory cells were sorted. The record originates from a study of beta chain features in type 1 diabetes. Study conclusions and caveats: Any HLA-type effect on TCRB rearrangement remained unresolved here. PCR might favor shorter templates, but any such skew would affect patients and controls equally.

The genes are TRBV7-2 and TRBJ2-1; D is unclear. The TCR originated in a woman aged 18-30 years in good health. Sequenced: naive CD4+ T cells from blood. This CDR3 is CASSSTLGNEQFF. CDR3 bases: TGTGCCAGCAGCTCGACTCTGGGTAATGAGCAGTTCTTC.